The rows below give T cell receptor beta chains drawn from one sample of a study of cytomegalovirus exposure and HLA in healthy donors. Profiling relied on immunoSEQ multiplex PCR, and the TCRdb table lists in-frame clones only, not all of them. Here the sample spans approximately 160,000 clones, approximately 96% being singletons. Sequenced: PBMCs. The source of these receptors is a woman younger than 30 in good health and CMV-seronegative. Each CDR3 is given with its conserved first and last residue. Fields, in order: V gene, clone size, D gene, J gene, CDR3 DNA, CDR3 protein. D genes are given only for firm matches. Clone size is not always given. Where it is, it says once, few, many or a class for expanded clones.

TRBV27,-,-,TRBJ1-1,TGTGCCAGCAGTTTAAGGGACTTGAACACTGAAGCTTTCTTT,CASSLRDLNTEAFF
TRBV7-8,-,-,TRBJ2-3,TGTGCCAGCAGCCCCGACAGTACAGATACGCAGTATTTT,CASSPDSTDTQYF
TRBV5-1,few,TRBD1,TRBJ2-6,TGCGCCAGCAGCCCAATTGGGACAGCGGCAGGGGCCAACGTCCTGACTTTC,CASSPIGTAAGANVLTF
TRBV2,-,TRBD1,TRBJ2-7,TGTGCCAGCAGCCTAACAGGGGGCGAGCAGTACTTC,CASSLTGGEQYF
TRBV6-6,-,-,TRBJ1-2,TGTGCCAGCAGTTACGCCGCGAATGGCTACACCTTC,CASSYAANGYTF
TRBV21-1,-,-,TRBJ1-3,TGTGCCAGCAGCAAACCCTGTTCCTCTGGAAACACCATATATTTT,CASSKPCSSGNTIYF
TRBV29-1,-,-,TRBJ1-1,TGCAGCCTCAACAGACAGCTGAACACTGAAGCTTTCTTT,CSLNRQLNTEAFF
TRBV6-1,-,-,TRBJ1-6,TGTGCCAGCAGTGAAGTCGTTGTCAATTCACCCCTCCACTTT,CASSEVVVNSPLHF
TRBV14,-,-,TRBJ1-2,TGTGCCAGCAGCCAAGATTATCGGCGGATGGCCCAAAGAGGTCGTGACTATGGCTACACCTTC,CASSQDYRRMAQRGRDYGYTF
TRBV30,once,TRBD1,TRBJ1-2,TGTGCCTGGAGCGCCCCGGGACAGGGTGACTATGGCTACACCTTC,CAWSAPGQGDYGYTF
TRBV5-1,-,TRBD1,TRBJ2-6,TGCGCCAGCAGCGGGGACAGGGTCCAATCTGGGGCCAACGTCCTGACTTTC,CASSGDRVQSGANVLTF
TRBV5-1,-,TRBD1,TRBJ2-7,TGCGCCAGCAGCCCTGCGGGGACAGGGGGAAAGAACGAGCAGTACTTC,CASSPAGTGGKNEQYF
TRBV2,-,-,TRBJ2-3,TGTGCCAGCAGTCTCGGGGGACGGACAGATACGCAGTATTTT,CASSLGGRTDTQYF
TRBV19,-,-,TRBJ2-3,TGTGCCAGTAGTATAGAAGGAGCGGCGGTACCAGATACGCAGTATTTT,CASSIEGAAVPDTQYF
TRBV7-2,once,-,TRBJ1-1,TGTGCCAGCAGTCTTGGAGGGGCTTGGGGTTTCTTT,CASSLGGAWGFF
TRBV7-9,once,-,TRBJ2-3,TGTGCCAGCAGCTTAGCGGCCGCAGGAACTAGCACAGATACGCAGTATTTT,CASSLAAAGTSTDTQYF
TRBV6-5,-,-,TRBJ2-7,TGTGCCAGCGCGGGGACGAGGCACGAGCAGTACTTC,CASAGTRHEQYF
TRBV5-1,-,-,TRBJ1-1,TGCGCCAGCAGCTTGGCAGGCAGGGCGAACACTGAAGCTTTCTTT,CASSLAGRANTEAFF
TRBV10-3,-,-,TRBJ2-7,TGTGCCATCAGTGGGCAGGGAGGAGACGAGCAGTACTTC,CAISGQGGDEQYF
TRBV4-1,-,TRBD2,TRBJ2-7,TGCGCCAGCAGCCCCGCACCGGGAGTTAGCGGGGGCGAGCAGTACTTC,CASSPAPGVSGGEQYF
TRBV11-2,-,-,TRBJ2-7,TGTGCCAGCAGCTTGTTGCGGGGGCCCTACGAGCAGTACTTC,CASSLLRGPYEQYF
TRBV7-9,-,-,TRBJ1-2,TGTGCCAGCAGATCAAATGGCAGCTATGGCTACACCTTC,CASRSNGSYGYTF
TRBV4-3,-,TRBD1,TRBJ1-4,TGCGCCAGCAGGAGCTCCGGGACAGGGCCTGAAAAACTGTTTTTT,CASRSSGTGPEKLFF
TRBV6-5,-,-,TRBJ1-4,TGTGCCAGCACTAGAAAACCAGGGATGTCTGAAAAACTGTTTTTT,CASTRKPGMSEKLFF
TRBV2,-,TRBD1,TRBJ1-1,TGTGCCAGCAGTGGTAGACAGGGCGCAAACACTGAAGCTTTCTTT,CASSGRQGANTEAFF
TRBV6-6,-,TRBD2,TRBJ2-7,TGTGCCAGCAGTAAGACTAGCGGGAACTACGAGCAGTACTTC,CASSKTSGNYEQYF
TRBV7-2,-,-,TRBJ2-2,TGTGCCAGCAGCTCCACGGTAGCGCCCACCGGGGAGCTGTTTTTT,CASSSTVAPTGELFF
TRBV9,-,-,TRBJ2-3,TGTGCCAGCCAGGGCAGAACTAGCACAGATACGCAGTATTTT,CASQGRTSTDTQYF
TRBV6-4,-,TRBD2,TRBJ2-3,TGTGCCAGCAGAATTCCCGGGACTAGTAGCACAGATACGCAGTATTTT,CASRIPGTSSTDTQYF
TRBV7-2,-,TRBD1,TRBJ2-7,TGTGCCAGCAGCTTACGGGACAGGGGGGGCTACGAGCAGTACTTC,CASSLRDRGGYEQYF
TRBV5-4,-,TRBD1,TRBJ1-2,TGTGCCAGCAGCTATGGGACAGGGGATGGCTACACCTTC,CASSYGTGDGYTF
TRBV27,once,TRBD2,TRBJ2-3,TGTGCCAGCAGTTTATCGACTAGCGGGGCTTGGGATACGCAGTATTTT,CASSLSTSGAWDTQYF
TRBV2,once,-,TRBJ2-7,TGTGCCAGCAGTGCCGGGATCACCTACGAGCAGTACTTC,CASSAGITYEQYF
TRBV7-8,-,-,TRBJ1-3,TGTGCCAGCAGCTTAGTTCTTTCGGCGCAGGGGACTATAGATAGCTCTGGAAACACCATATATTTT,CASSLVLSAQGTIDSSGNTIYF
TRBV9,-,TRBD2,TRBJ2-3,TGTGCCAGCAGCGGCGGACTAGCGGGGGCTGATACGCAGTATTTT,CASSGGLAGADTQYF
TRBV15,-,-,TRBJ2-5,TGTGCCACCAGCAGAGATGCACTCTTCCAAGAGACCCAGTACTTC,CATSRDALFQETQYF
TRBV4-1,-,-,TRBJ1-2,TGCGCCAGCAGCCCCGGTGTGGGTCCGGGAGGCTACACCTTC,CASSPGVGPGGYTF